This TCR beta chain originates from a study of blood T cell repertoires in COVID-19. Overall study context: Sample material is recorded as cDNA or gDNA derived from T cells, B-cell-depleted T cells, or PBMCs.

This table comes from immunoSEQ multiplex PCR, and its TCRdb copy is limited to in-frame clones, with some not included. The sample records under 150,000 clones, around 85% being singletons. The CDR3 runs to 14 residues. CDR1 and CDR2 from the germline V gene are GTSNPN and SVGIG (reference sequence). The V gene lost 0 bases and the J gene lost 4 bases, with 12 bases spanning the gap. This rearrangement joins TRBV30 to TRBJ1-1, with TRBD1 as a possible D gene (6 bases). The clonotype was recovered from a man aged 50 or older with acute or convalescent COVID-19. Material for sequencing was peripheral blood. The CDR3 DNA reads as TGTGCCTGGAGTGTACGAAGGGGGGGCACTGAAGCTTTCTTT. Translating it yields CAWSVRRGGTEAFF. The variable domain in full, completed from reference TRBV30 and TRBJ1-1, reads SQTIHQWPATLVQPVGSPLSLECTVEGTSNPNLYWYRQAAGRGLQLLFYSVGIGQISSEVPQNLSASRPQDRQFILSSKKLLLSDSGFYLCAWSVRRGGTEAFFGQGTRLTVV.